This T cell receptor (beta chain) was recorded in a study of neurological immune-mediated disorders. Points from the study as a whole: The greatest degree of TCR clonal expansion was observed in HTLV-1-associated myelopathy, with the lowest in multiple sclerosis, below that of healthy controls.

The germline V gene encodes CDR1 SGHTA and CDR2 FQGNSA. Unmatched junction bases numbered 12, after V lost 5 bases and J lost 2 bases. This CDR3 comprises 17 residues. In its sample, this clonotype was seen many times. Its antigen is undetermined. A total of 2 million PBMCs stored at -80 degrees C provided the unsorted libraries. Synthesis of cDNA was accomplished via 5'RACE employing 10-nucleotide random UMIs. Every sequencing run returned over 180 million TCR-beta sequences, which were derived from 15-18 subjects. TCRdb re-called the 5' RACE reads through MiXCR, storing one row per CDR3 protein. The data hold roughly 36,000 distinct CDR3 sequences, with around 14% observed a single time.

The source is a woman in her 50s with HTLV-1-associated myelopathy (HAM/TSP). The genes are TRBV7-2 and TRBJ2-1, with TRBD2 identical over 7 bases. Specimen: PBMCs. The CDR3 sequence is CASSPTRRLAAYNEQFF. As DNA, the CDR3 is TGTGCCAGCAGCCCCACTCGACGACTAGCAGCCTACAATGAGCAGTTCTTC.